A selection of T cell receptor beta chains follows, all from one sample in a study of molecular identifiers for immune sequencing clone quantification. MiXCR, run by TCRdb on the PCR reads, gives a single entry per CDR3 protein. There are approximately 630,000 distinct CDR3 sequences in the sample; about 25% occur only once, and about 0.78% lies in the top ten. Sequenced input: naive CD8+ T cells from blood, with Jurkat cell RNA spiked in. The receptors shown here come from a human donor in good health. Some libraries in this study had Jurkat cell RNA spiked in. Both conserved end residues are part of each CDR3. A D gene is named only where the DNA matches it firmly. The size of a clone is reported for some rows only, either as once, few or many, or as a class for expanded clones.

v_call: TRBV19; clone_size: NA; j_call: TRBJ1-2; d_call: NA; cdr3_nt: TGTGCCAGTAGTATAGAGGTAGGGTACTATGGCTACACCTTC; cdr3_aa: CASSIEVGYYGYTF
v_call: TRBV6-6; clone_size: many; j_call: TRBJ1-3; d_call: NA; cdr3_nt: TGTGCCAGCAGTTTCCCCGGGTCTATGGGAGGAAACACCATATATTTT; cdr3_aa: CASSFPGSMGGNTIYF
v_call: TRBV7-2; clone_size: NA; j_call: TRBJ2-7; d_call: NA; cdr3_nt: TGTGCCAGCAGCTTACCCGAACGGGACAAAACCTACGAGCAGTACTTC; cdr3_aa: CASSLPERDKTYEQYF
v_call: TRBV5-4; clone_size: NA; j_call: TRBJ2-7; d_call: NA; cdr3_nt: TGTGCCAGCAGCTCCTACTCCGAGCAGTACTTC; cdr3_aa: CASSSYSEQYF
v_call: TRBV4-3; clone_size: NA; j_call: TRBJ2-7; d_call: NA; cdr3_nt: TGCGCCAGCAGCCCAAGGGGGCAGTACTTC; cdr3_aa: CASSPRGQYF
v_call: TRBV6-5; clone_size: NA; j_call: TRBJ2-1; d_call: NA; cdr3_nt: TGTGCCAGCAGTTACTCTTTCCAGCTCGGCGAGGAGGGAAGCACCTACAATGAGCAGTTCTTC; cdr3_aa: CASSYSFQLGEEGSTYNEQFF
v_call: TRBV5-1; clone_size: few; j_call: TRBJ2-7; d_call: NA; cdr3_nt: TGCGCCAGCAGTATATCGGGAGAGCAGTACTTC; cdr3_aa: CASSISGEQYF
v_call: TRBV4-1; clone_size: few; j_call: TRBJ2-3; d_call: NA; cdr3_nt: TGCGCCAGCAGCCAACTACGGGGGTTAACAGATACGCAGTATTTT; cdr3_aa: CASSQLRGLTDTQYF
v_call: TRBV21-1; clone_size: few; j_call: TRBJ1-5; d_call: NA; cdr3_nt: TGTGCCAGCAGCTCCCATAGGGACAGGGACCACTATAGCAATCAGCCCCAGCATTTT; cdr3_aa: CASSSHRDRDHYSNQPQHF
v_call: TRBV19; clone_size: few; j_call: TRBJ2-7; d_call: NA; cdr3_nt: TGTGCCAGTAGTTGGGGGAACCCTAACGAGCAGTACTTC; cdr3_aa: CASSWGNPNEQYF
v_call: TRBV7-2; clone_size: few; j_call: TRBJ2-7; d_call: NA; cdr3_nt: TGTGCCAGCAGCTTAGTTCTCGACAGCACCTACGAGCAGTACTTC; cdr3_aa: CASSLVLDSTYEQYF
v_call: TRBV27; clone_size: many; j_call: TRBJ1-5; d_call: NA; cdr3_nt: TGTGCCAGCAAACAGGGCAATCAGCCCCAGCATTTT; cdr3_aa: CASKQGNQPQHF
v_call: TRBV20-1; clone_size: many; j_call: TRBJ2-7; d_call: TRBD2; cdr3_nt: TGCAGTGCTAGCTCTAGCGGATTCTCCTACGAGCAGTACTTC; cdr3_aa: CSASSSGFSYEQYF
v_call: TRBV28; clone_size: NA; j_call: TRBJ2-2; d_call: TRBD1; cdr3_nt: TGTGCCAGCAGTCAACCCCCAAGGACAGGGTTGGACACCGGGGAGCTGTTTTTT; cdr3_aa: CASSQPPRTGLDTGELFF
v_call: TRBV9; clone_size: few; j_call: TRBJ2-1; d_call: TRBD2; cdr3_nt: TGTGCCAGCAGCATGGGGACTAGCGGGGGCCCTGAGCAGTTCTTC; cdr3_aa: CASSMGTSGGPEQFF
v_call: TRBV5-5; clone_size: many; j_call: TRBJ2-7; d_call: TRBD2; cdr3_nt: TGTGCCAGCAGCTTGGAGGTTTTGAGCGGGGACCATGGCTACGAGCAGTACTTC; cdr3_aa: CASSLEVLSGDHGYEQYF
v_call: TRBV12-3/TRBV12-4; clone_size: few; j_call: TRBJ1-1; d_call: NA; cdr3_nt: TGTGCCAGCAGTACATCACTAGGTGAAGCTTTCTTT; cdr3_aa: CASSTSLGEAFF
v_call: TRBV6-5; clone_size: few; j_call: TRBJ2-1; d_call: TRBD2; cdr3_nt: TGTGCCAGCAGTGCGACTAGCGGGGGGGCCTACAATGAGCAGTTCTTC; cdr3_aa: CASSATSGGAYNEQFF
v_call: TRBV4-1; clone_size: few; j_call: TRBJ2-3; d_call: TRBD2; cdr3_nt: TGCGCCAGCAGCCCAGAGGGCCTAGCGGGGTTTCAGCCAACAGATACGCAGTATTTT; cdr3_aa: CASSPEGLAGFQPTDTQYF
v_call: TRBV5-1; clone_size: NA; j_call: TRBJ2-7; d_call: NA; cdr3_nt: TGCGCCAGCAGTCCGTTCGACAGTTCCCACGAGCAGTACTTC; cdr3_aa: CASSPFDSSHEQYF
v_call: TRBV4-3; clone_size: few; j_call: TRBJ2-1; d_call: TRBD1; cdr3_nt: TGCGCCAGCAGCCAGGAGGACAGGGGTGACAATGAGCAGTTCTTC; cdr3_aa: CASSQEDRGDNEQFF
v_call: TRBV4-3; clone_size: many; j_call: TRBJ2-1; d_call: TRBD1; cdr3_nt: TGCGCCAGCAGCCAATCCCAGGGGGCCGTTCCGTTCTTC; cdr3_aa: CASSQSQGAVPFF
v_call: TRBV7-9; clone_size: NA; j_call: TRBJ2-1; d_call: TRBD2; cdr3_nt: TGTGCCAGCATCTTAGTCCGGGAGGGGGCCTACAATGAGCAGTTCTTC; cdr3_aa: CASILVREGAYNEQFF
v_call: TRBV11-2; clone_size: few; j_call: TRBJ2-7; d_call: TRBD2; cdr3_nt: TGTGCCAGCAGCACCAGCGGGGGGGCCCACGAGCAGTACTTC; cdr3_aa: CASSTSGGAHEQYF
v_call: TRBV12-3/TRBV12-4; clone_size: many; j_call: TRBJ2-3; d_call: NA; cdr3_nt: TGTGCCAGCAGTTTTAGCCTAGGCACAGATACGCAGTATTTT; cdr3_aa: CASSFSLGTDTQYF
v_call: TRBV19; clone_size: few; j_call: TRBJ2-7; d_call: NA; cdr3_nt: TGTGCCAGTAGTATATCAGGGGACCACTACGAGCAGTACTTC; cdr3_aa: CASSISGDHYEQYF
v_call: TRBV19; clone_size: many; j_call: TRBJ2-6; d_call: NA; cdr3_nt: TGTGCCAGTAGTATCCCTCCTTCTGGGGCCAACGTCCTGACTTTC; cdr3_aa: CASSIPPSGANVLTF
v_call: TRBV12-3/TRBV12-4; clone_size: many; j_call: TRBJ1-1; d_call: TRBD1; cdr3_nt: TGTGCCAGCAGTTTAGTCGGGGACAGTGAAGCTTTCTTT; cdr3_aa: CASSLVGDSEAFF
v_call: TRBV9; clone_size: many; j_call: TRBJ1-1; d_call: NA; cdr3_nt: TGTGCCAGCAGCGTCTCCGGCACTGAAGCTTTCTTT; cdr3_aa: CASSVSGTEAFF
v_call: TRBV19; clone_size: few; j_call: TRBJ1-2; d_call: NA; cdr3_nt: TGTGCCAGTAGTATTCTTTCGGGAGGCTATGGCTACACCTTC; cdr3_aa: CASSILSGGYGYTF
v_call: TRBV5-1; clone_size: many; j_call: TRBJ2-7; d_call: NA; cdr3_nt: TGTGCCAGCAGCTTAGGTGCGGGGGCCTCCTACGAGCAGTACTTC; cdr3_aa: CASSLGAGASYEQYF
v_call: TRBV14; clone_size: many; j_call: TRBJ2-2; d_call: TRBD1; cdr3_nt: TGTGCCAGCAGTCCTACAGGGGCCATGAACACCGGGGAGCTGTTTTTT; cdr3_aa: CASSPTGAMNTGELFF
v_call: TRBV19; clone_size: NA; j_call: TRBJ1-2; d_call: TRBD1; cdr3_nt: TGTGCCAGTAGTTCTCCCTCGGACAGGGAAACTAACTATGGCTACACCTTC; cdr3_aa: CASSSPSDRETNYGYTF
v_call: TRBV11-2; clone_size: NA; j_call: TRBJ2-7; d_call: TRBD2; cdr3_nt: TGTGCCAGCAGCCCTTATAGCGGGATCGACTACGAGCAGTACTTC; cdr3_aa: CASSPYSGIDYEQYF
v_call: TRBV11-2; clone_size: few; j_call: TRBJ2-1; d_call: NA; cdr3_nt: TGTGCCAGCGCGGAGGTAGGGTCAGCTTACAATGAGCAGTTCTTC; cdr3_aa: CASAEVGSAYNEQFF
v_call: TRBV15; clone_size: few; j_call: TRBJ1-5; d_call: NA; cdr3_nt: TGTGCCACCAGCAGAGATCAGACAAGAAATAGCAATCAGCCCCAGCATTTT; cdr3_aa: CATSRDQTRNSNQPQHF
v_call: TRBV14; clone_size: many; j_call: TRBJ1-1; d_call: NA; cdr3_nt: TGTGCCAGCAGCCAATGGTCGGTTGCAGCGTCAGGGATCACTGAAGCTTTCTTT; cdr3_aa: CASSQWSVAASGITEAFF